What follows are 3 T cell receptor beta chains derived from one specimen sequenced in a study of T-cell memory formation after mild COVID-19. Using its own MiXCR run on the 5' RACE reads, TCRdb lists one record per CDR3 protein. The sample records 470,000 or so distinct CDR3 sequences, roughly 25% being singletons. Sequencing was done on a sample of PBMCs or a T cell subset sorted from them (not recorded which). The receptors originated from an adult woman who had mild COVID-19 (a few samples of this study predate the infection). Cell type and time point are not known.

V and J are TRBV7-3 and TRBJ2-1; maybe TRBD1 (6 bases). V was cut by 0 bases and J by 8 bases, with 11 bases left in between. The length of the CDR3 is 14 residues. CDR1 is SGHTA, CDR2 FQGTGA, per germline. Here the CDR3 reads CASSLTAGDHEQFF. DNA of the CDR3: TGTGCCAGCAGCTTAACGGCAGGGGACCATGAGCAGTTCTTC.

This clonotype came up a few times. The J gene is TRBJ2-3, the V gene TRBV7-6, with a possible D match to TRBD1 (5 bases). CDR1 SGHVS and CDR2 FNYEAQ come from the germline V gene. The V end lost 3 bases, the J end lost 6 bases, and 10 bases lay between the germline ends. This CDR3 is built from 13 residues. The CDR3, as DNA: TGTGCCAGCAGCTTTGGTCAGGGCGATACGCAGTATTTT. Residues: CASSFGQGDTQYF.

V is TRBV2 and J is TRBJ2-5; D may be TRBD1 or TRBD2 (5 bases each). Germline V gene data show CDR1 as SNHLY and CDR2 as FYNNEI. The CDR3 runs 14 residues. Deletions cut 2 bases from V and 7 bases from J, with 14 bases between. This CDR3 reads CASSESDLGGTQYF. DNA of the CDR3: TGTGCCAGCAGTGAATCGGACCTTGGGGGGACCCAGTACTTC.